This T cell receptor (beta chain) comes out of a study of blood T cell repertoires in COVID-19 (TCRdb year 2020). About the full investigation: Samples from collaborators originated in the United States, Italy and Spain and spanned both the acute and convalescent phases of COVID-19. The material from the prospective study consisted of cDNA or gDNA derived from T cells, B-cell-depleted T cells, or PBMCs. Deeply sampled blood TCRbeta repertoires from subjects exposed to, actively infected with, or recovered from COVID-19 were included in the dataset. The repertoires were released in a freely available public database intended as a resource for research on the immune response to SARS-CoV-2. Samples were obtained from the ongoing ImmuneRACE study (first 160 participants) and from over 1,000 subjects provided by 6 global collaborators. A de-identified subject ID, COVID-19 status, age in years and sex were almost always included in the sample metadata. Where HLA class I and class II types were available, the types were taken from metadata supplied by the sample provider, not from assay-based typing. General study outcomes and caveats: How much clinical and demographic metadata was included differed by source and by participant, and the metadata was provided uncurated.

There are 16 amino acids in the CDR3, from cysteine to phenylalanine inclusive. The kept DNA is CDR3 alone, 48 bases in frame from the first base. Sequences MGHDK (CDR1) and SYGVNS (CDR2) are obtained from the germline V gene. The junction shows trimming of 2 bases on V and 1 base on J, plus 9 bases between the germline ends. TCRbeta CDR3 regions were amplified from genomic DNA by means of the immunoSEQ Assay, a bias-controlled multiplex PCR. As for the original processing: Within the assay, amplification of reference gene primers was used to estimate how many nucleated cells each sample contained. To quantify the absolute abundance of each unique TCRbeta CDR3 rearrangement, sequence reads were collapsed and filtered. For each sample, productive Simpson clonality was calculated as the square root of Simpson's diversity index over productive rearrangements. TCRdb took this table from immuneACCESS and kept in-frame rearrangements with V and J called. Such tables lack part of the clones; where checked against another copy, unresolved V genes explain under half of the gap, and the rest is unexplained. V and J calls plus clone size are reproduced from that table; the DNA served to infer D and trimming. For this sample there are under 300,000 clones; about 82% appear just once. The ten largest clones represent roughly an eighth of the sample.

Points on this clone: Its antigen is still unknown. The input lacks base qualities; no much larger clone sits a single base away.

Whole blood was collected in K2EDTA tubes by collaborating institutions according to the institutions' own protocols. For TCRbeta analysis, collaborator samples were shipped as frozen whole blood, as isolated PBMCs, or as DNA extracted from either sample type. The receptor's source is a man aged 80 or over with acute or convalescent COVID-19. The sample consisted of peripheral blood. The rearrangement combines TRBV25-1 with TRBJ1-6; the D gene lacks a confident call. The nucleotides read TGTGCCAGCAGTGAAAACGTCAGGTCCTATAATTCACCCCTCCACTTT. This translates into CASSENVRSYNSPLHF.